The sequence of this T cell receptor (beta chain) was determined in a study of early stage breast cancer tumors. Study-wide points: Most shared enriched TCRB sequences were commonly generated ones.

Remarks on this clone: Its antigen is not known.

Germline V gives CDR1 SEHNR, CDR2 FQNEAQ (reference sequence). This CDR3 comprises 14 residues. V lost 2 bases, J lost 4 bases, and 11 bases lay in between. The method was immunoSEQ multiplex PCR; TCRdb's version includes in-frame clones alone and lacks a portion of them. The table shows 20,000 to 25,000 clones, with approximately 80% occurring only once. The rearrangement uses TRBV7-9 and TRBJ2-5, with D maybe TRBD2 (5 bases). The source is a person between 55 and 70 years old with breast cancer. The specimen sequenced was blood. The CDR3 here is CASSLPLGGETQYF. The CDR3 DNA sequence: TGTGCCAGCAGCTTACCCCTAGGAGGAGAGACCCAGTACTTC.